This T cell receptor beta chain stems from a study of cytomegalovirus exposure and HLA in healthy donors. General study findings and limits: In a later analysis, across HLA loci, associated TCR counts were highest for DRB1, lowest for HLA-C. Analyzed later, most CMV-associated TCR beta chains appeared HLA-restricted. The classifier reportedly diagnosed cytomegalovirus status with high sensitivity and specificity. A previous analysis found most TCR beta V segments productive roughly 90% or roughly 30% of the time.

The CDR3 is 17 amino acids. V lost 3 bases and J 0 bases, leaving 14 bases between the germline ends. The germline V gene encodes CDR1 MNHEY and CDR2 SMNVEV (reference sequence). Concerning this clone itself: Its target is not known.

PCR employed 60 Vbeta and 13 Jbeta primers. Sequenced by immunoSEQ multiplex PCR; TCRdb stores in-frame clones only, minus some. The table lists under 150,000 clones, about 84% of them singletons. The receptor was derived from a woman in her forties in good health and CMV-seropositive. J is TRBJ1-4 and V is TRBV27; D not resolved. Sequencing was done on a sample of PBMCs. The CDR3 sequence: CASSFGPFRTTNEKLFF. CDR3 in DNA: TGTGCCAGCAGTTTTGGGCCCTTCAGGACAACTAATGAAAAACTGTTTTTT.